This TCR beta chain emerged from a study of Graves' ophthalmopathy and Graves' hyperthyroidism. Scientists amplified the TCR beta CDR3 regions from RNA transcripts. An opening RT-PCR round employed HTBI primers and preceded a second-round multiplex PCR. In TCRdb, the multiplex PCR reads were re-called with MiXCR into one record per CDR3 protein. Of 650,000 to 900,000 distinct CDR3 sequences in the sample, around 40% are singletons; the top ten hold 44%. Sequences were obtained from peripheral blood. This sequence originates from an adult man with Graves' ophthalmopathy.

CDR3 loop: CASSRRTGGIGSFEQYF. As DNA, the CDR3 is TGTGCCAGCAGCCGGCGGACAGGTGGAATAGGCAGTTTCGAGCAGTACTTC. The genes are TRBV9 and TRBJ2-7; 7 nucleotides line up with TRBD1. CDR3 size: 17 residues. Trimming took 4 bases from V and 6 from J; bases not matched to a gene: 19. The germline V gene encodes CDR1 SGDLS and CDR2 YYNGEE.